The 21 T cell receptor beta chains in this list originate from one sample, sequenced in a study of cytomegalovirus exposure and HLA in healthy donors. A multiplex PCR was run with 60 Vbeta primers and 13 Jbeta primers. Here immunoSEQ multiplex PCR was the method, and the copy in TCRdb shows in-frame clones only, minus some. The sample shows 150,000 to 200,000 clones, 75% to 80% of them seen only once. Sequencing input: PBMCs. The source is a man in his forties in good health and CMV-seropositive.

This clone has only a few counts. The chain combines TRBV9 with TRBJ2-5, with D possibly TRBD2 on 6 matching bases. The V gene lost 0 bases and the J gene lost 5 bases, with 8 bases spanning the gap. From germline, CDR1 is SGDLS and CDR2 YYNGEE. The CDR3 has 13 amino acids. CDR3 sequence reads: CASSVADYETQYF. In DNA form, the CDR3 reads TGTGCCAGCAGCGTAGCGGACTACGAGACCCAGTACTTC.

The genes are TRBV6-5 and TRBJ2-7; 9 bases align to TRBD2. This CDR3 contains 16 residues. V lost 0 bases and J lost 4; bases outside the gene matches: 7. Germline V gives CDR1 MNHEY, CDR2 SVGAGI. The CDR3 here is CASSYSAAGGAYEQYF. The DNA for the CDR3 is TGTGCCAGCAGTTACTCGGCCGCGGGGGGGGCGTACGAGCAGTACTTC.

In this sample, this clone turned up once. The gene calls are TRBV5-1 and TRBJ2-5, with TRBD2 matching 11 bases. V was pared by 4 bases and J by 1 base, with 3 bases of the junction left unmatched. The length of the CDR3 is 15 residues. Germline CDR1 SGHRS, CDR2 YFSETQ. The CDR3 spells CASSRGTSGQETQYF. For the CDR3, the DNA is TGCGCCAGCAGCCGGGGGACTAGCGGCCAAGAGACCCAGTACTTC.

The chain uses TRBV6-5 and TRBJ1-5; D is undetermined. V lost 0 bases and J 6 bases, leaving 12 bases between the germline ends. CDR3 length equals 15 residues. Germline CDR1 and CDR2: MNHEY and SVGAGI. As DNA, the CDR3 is TGTGCCAGCAGTTACTCTCGGGGTGGAAGTCAGCCCCAGCATTTT. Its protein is CASSYSRGGSQPQHF.

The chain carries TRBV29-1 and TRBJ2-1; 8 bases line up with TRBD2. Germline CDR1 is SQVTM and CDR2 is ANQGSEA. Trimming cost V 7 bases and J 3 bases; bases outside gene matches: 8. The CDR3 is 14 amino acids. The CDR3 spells CSATSGWGYNEQFF. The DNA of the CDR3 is TGCAGCGCCACTAGCGGTTGGGGCTACAATGAGCAGTTCTTC.

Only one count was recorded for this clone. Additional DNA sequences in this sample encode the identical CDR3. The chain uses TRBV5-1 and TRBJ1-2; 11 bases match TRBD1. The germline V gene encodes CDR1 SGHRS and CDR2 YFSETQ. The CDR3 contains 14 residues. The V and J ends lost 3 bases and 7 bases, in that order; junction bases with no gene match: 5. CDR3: CASSSGQGASGYTF. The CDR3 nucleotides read TGCGCCAGCAGCTCAGGACAGGGGGCATCTGGCTACACCTTC. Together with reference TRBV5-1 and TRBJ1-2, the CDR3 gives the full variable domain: KAGVTQTPRYLIKTRGQQVTLSCSPISGHRSVSWYQQTPGQGLQFLFEYFSETQRNKGNFPGRFSGRQFSNSRSEMNVSTLELGDSALYLCASSSGQGASGYTFGSGTRLTVV.

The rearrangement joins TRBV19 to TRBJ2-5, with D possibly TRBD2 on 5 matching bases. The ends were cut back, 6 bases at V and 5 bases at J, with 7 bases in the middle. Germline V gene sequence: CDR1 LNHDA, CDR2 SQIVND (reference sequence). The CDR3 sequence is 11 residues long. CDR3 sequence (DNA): TGTGCCAGTAGAGGCGGGGAGACCCAGTACTTC. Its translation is CASRGGETQYF.

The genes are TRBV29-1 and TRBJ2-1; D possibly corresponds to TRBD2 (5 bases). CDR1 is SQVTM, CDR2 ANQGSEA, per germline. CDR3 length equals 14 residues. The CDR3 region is CTAGTGSFYNEQFF. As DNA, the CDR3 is TGCACCGCGGGTACCGGCAGCTTCTACAATGAGCAGTTCTTC.

Written as DNA, the CDR3 is TGTGCCACCAGCAGAGAAAGGACAGCGGTCTACGAGCAGTACTTC. Translating gives CATSRERTAVYEQYF. The rearrangement links TRBV15 to TRBJ2-5, with D perhaps TRBD1 (6 bases). The end of the DNA aligns better with TRBJ2-7, so the J call may be wrong. The CDR3 consists of 15 residues. CDR1 is LNHNV, CDR2 YYDKDF, per germline (reference sequence).

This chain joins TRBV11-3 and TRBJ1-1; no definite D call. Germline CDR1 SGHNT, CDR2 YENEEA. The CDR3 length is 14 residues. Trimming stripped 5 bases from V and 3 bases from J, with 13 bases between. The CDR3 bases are TGTGCCAGCAGCCTTGTGACGAGGGACACTGAAGCTTTCTTT. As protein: CASSLVTRDTEAFF.

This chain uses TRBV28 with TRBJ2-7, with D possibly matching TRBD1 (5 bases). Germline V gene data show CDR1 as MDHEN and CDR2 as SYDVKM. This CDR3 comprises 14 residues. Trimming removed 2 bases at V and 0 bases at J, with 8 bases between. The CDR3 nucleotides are TGTGCCAGCAGTTTAGATAGGGGCTCCTACGAGCAGTACTTC. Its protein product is CASSLDRGSYEQYF.

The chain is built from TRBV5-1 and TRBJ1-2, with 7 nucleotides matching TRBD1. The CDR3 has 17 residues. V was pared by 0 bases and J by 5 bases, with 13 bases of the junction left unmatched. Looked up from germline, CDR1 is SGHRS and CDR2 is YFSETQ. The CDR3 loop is CASSLDVGTVGLYGYTF. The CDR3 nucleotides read TGCGCCAGCAGCTTGGATGTGGGGACAGTGGGCCTGTATGGCTACACCTTC.

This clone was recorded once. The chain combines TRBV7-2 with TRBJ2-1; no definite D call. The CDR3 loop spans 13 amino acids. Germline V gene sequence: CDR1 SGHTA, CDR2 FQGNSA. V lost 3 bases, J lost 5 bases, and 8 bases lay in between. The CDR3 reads CASSLRRNNEQFF. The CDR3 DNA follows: TGTGCCAGCAGCTTGCGAAGAAACAATGAGCAGTTCTTC.

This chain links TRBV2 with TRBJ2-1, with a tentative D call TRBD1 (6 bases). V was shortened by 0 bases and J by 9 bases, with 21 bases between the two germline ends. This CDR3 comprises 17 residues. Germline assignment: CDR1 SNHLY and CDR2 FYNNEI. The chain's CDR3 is CASSEALVGTPGGEQFF. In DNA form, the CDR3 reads TGTGCCAGCAGTGAAGCGCTTGTTGGGACACCTGGGGGTGAGCAGTTCTTC. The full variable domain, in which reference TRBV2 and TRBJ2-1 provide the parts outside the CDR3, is EPEVTQTPSHQVTQMGQEVILRCVPISNHLYFYWYRQILGQKVEFLVSFYNNEISEKSEIFDDQFSVERPDGSNFTLKIRSTKLEDSAMYFCASSEALVGTPGGEQFFGPGTRLTVL.

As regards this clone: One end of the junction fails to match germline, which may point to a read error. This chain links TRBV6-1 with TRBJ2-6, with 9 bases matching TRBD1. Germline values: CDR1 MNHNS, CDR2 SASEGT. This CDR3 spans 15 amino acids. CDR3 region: CASNTGGSGANGLTF. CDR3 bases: TGTGCCAGCAACACAGGGGGCTCTGGGGCCAACGGCCTGACTTTC.

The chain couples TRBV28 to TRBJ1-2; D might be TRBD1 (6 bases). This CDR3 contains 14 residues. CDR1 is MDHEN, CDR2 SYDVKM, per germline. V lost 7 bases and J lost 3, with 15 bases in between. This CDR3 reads CASTIPGHDYGYTF. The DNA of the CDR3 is TGTGCCAGCACCATTCCGGGACACGACTATGGCTACACCTTC.

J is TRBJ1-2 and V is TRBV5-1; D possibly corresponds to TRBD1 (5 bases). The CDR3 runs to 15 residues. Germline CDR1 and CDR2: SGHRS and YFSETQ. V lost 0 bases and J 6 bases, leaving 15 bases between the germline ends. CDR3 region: CASSLVSGTADGYTF. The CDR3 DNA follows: TGCGCCAGCAGCTTGGTTTCGGGGACTGCGGATGGCTACACCTTC.

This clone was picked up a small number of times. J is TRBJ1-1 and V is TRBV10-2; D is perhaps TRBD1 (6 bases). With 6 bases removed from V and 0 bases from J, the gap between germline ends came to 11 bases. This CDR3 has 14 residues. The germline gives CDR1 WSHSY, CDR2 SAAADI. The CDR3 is CASRLDRLNTEAFF. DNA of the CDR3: TGCGCCAGCAGACTGGACAGATTGAACACTGAAGCTTTCTTT.

CDR3 protein: CASTESSYNEQFF. Here the CDR3 DNA reads TGTGCCAGTACGGAGAGCTCCTACAATGAGCAGTTCTTC. The J gene is TRBJ2-1, the V gene TRBV19, with D hard to call. CDR3 length equals 13 residues. Germline assignment: CDR1 LNHDA and CDR2 SQIVND (reference sequence). Between the trimmed V and J ends, which lost 7 bases and 0 bases, there was a span of 7 bases. Using reference TRBV19 and TRBJ2-1 for the parts outside the CDR3, the full variable domain is DGGITQSPKYLFRKEGQNVTLSCEQNLNHDAMYWYRQDPGQGLRLIYYSQIVNDFQKGDIAEGYSVSREKKESFPLTVTSAQKNPTAFYLCASTESSYNEQFFGPGTRLTVL.

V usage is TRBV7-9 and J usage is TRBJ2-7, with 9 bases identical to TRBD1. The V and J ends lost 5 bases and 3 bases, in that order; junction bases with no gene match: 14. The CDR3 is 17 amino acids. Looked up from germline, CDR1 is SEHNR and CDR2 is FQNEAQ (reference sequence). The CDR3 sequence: CASSQRAGQGMVYEQYF. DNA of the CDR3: TGTGCCAGCAGCCAAAGGGCGGGACAGGGAATGGTCTACGAGCAGTACTTC.

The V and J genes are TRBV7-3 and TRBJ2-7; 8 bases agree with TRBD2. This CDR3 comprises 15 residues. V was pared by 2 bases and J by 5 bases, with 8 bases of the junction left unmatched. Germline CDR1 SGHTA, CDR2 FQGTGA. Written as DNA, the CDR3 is TGTGCCAGCAGCTTACAAGCGGGAGTGACGGACGAGCAGTACTTC. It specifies CASSLQAGVTDEQYF.